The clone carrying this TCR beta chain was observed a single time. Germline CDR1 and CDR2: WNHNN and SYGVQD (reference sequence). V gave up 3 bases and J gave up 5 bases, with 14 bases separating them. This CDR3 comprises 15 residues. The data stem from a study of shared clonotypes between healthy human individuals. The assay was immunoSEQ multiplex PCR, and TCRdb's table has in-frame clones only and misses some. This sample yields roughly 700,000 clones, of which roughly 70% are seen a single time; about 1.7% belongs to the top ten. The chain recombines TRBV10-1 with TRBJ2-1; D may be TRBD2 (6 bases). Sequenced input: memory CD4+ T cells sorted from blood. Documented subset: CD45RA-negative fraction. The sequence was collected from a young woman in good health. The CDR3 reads CASSDGGRLDNEQFF. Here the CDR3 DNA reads TGCGCCAGCAGTGATGGAGGGCGGCTCGACAATGAGCAGTTCTTC.